The 23 T cell receptor beta chains in this list originate from one sample, sequenced in a study of radiotherapy plus CTLA-4 blockade in lung cancer (dated by TCRdb to about 2018). The library was prepared using the immunoSEQ multiplex PCR assay. TCRdb mirrors the immuneACCESS table, restricted to in-frame sequences. Some clones are absent from its copies; in checked studies, under half trace to an unresolved V gene, and the reason for the others is unknown. In this sample the table shows 55,000 to 80,000 clones, roughly 80% of which occur a single time. The ten top clones hold about 6.7% of the sample. Sequenced here: peripheral blood, sampled from a patient treated with radiotherapy plus ipilimumab. These receptors were obtained from a human donor with non-small cell lung cancer who had a complete response to radiotherapy plus ipilimumab.

The chain recombines TRBV2 with TRBJ1-3; D might be TRBD1 (5 bases). Trimming took 6 bases from V and 0 from J, leaving 12 bases between them. Germline V CDR1 and CDR2: SNHLY, FYNNEI. CDR3 length equals 15 residues. The CDR3 sequence is CASSQGPGSGNTIYF. For the CDR3, the DNA is TGTGCCAGCAGCCAGGGACCAGGCTCTGGAAACACCATATATTTT.

The chain uses TRBV10-1 and TRBJ2-3; 10 nucleotides align to TRBD2. V shed 0 bases and J 5 bases; nucleotides not matched to a gene: 5. Germline assignment: CDR1 WNHNN and CDR2 SYGVQD (reference sequence). The CDR3 has 16 residues. CDR3 in DNA: TGCGCCAGCAGTGAGTCTCAGCGGGGGGGAGAAGATACGCAGTATTTT. It codes for CASSESQRGGEDTQYF.

This chain joins TRBV7-2 and TRBJ2-2; D uncertain. The V end was cut by 1 base, the J end by 8 bases, with 11 bases between. The CDR3 contains 14 residues. Germline CDR1 is SGHTA and CDR2 is FQGNSA. CDR3 sequence: CASSLDSNPGELFF. Here the CDR3 DNA reads TGTGCCAGCAGCTTAGACAGTAACCCTGGGGAGCTGTTTTTT.

The CDR3: CASSLSVTSDYNEQFF. The CDR3 DNA reads as TGCGCCAGCAGCTTGTCTGTGACTAGCGACTACAATGAGCAGTTCTTC. The chain has TRBV5-1 and TRBJ2-1; 8 nucleotides align to TRBD2. CDR1 and CDR2 (germline): SGHRS, YFSETQ. The CDR3 sequence is 16 residues long. Trimming at V came to 1 base and at J to 3 bases, leaving 6 bases not matched to a gene.

V gene TRBV13 combines with J gene TRBJ1-4, with TRBD1 identical over 8 bases. CDR3 size: 14 residues. The V and J ends lost 5 bases and 8 bases, in that order; junction bases with no gene match: 7. The germline V gene encodes CDR1 PRHDT and CDR2 FYEKMQ (reference sequence). The CDR3 nucleotides read TGTGCCAGCAGCCGGACAGGGAATAACGAAAAACTGTTTTTT. It is translated as CASSRTGNNEKLFF.

The V gene is TRBV6-5, the J gene TRBJ1-3, with 11 bases lining up with TRBD1. CDR1 is MNHEY and CDR2 is SVGAGI in the germline V gene. There are 16 residues in the CDR3. The V gene end was trimmed by 4 bases and the J gene end by 4 bases; junction bases not matched to a gene: 6. The CDR3 region has the DNA TGTGCCAGCAGTTCGGACAGGGGGCGGAAAGGAAACACCATATATTTT. The encoded protein is CASSSDRGRKGNTIYF.

The gene calls are TRBV28 and TRBJ1-1; 7 bases fit TRBD1. The CDR3 has 15 amino acids. J was trimmed by 0 bases and V by 6 bases; bases with no gene match: 7. CDR1 is MDHEN and CDR2 is SYDVKM in the germline V gene. The CDR3 protein is CASSTSGTVNTEAFF. As DNA, the CDR3 is TGTGCCAGCAGCACAAGCGGGACAGTGAACACTGAAGCTTTCTTT.

The chain joins TRBV2 to TRBJ1-3, with D maybe TRBD1 (5 bases). The germline V gene encodes CDR1 SNHLY and CDR2 FYNNEI. The V end was cut by 4 bases, the J end by 4 bases, with 14 bases between. The CDR3 is 15 residues long. The DNA for the CDR3 is TGTGCCAGCAGTGGGGACTTTGAGGCAGGAAACACCATATATTTT. As protein: CASSGDFEAGNTIYF.

This chain uses TRBV6-5 with TRBJ1-3; TRBD1 aligns across 9 bases. J lost 1 base, V lost 1 base, and 2 bases had no gene match. Germline CDR1 and CDR2: MNHEY and SVGAGI. The CDR3 totals 16 residues. The CDR3 loop is CASSYYRGLSGNTIYF. The CDR3 DNA reads as TGTGCCAGCAGTTACTACAGGGGGCTTTCTGGAAACACCATATATTTT.

J is TRBJ2-1 and V is TRBV19; 10 bases match TRBD2. This CDR3 comprises 15 residues. J was trimmed by 8 bases and V by 5 bases; bases with no gene match: 9. Per germline, CDR1 LNHDA and CDR2 SQIVND (reference sequence). CDR3 sequence: CASSASAGGGYEQFF. The CDR3 region has the DNA TGTGCCAGTAGTGCTTCAGCGGGAGGGGGTTATGAGCAGTTCTTC.

The chain uses TRBV7-8 and TRBJ1-1; D ambiguous. The germline V gene encodes CDR1 SGHVS and CDR2 FQNEAQ. The CDR3 has 16 amino acids. The V gene lost 4 bases and the J gene lost 0 bases, with 15 bases spanning the gap. The CDR3 protein is CASSSRLLAVNTEAFF. CDR3 DNA sequence: TGTGCCAGCAGCTCGCGTTTGTTAGCAGTGAACACTGAAGCTTTCTTT.

This clone was counted a few times. This chain joins TRBV7-8 and TRBJ2-3; D unclear. The CDR3 spans 15 residues. Trimming took off 6 bases at V and 6 bases at J, with 19 bases between the two ends. Germline CDR1 SGHVS, CDR2 FQNEAQ. As DNA, the CDR3 is TGTGCCAGCAGTCGTGCGCCGACCCGAGAGGATACGCAGTATTTT. It is translated as CASSRAPTREDTQYF.

The gene calls are TRBV6-1 and TRBJ1-1; no firm D call. Germline CDR1 and CDR2: MNHNS and SASEGT. This CDR3 is built from 13 residues. V was cut by 6 bases and J by 13 bases, with 21 bases left in between. The CDR3 nucleotides are TGTGCCAGCAGGCCCGCCGGGAAGCCGAGTGGTTTCTTT. Translating it yields CASRPAGKPSGFF.

The genes are TRBV7-2 and TRBJ2-5, with TRBD2 as a possible D gene (6 bases). Germline CDR1 and CDR2: SGHTA and FQGNSA. The CDR3 runs to 15 residues. Trimming took 5 bases from V and 4 from J, leaving 17 bases between them. CDR3 sequence reads: CASSRRGRSGETQYF. For the CDR3, the DNA is TGTGCCAGCAGCAGGCGGGGCCGGAGCGGAGAGACCCAGTACTTC.

The chain combines TRBV18 with TRBJ2-2; 7 positions match TRBD1. The CDR3 is 15 amino acids. Germline V gene data show CDR1 as KGHSH and CDR2 as LQKENI. The junction had 8 bases not matched to a gene; V was cut back by 6 bases and J by 4 bases. The CDR3 DNA reads TGTGCCAGCTCCGCAGACAGGGTGGTCACCGGGGAGCTGTTTTTT. This sequence encodes CASSADRVVTGELFF.

On this clone itself: The sample carries other DNA sequences with the same CDR3. The chain combines TRBV19 with TRBJ2-5; no clear D gene. The V end was cut by 1 base, the J end by 1 base, with 7 bases between. Germline V lookup: CDR1 LNHDA, CDR2 SQIVND (reference sequence). The length of the CDR3 is 14 residues. DNA for the CDR3: TGTGCCAGTAGTATAGCGACAACCCAAGAGACCCAGTACTTC. Its protein is CASSIATTQETQYF.

The chain couples TRBV6-5 to TRBJ1-5; D is perhaps TRBD1 (5 bases). V was clipped by 11 bases and J by 11 bases, with 16 bases between them. There are 11 residues in the CDR3. CDR1 and CDR2 from the germline V gene are MNHEY and SVGAGI. The CDR3 is CAAGTEVAQHF. The CDR3 region has the DNA TGTGCCGCAGGGACCGAGGTGGCCCAGCATTTT.

This chain joins TRBV10-1 and TRBJ2-1; 13 bases are shared with TRBD2. The V gene's germline CDR1 is WNHNN and CDR2 SYGVQD (reference sequence). Trimming took 8 bases from V and 7 from J; bases not matched to a gene: 5. There are 14 residues in the CDR3. CDR3 residues: CASAPTSGRNEQFF. The CDR3 bases are TGCGCCAGCGCCCCGACTAGCGGGAGGAATGAGCAGTTCTTC.

This clone was found once. The chain recombines TRBV2 with TRBJ2-4; 8 bases are a match to TRBD1. Germline V gives CDR1 SNHLY, CDR2 FYNNEI. The V and J ends lost 4 bases and 7 bases, in that order; junction bases with no gene match: 9. The CDR3 length is 15 residues. CDR3 in amino acids: CASSVSGQGFNIQYF. CDR3 DNA: TGTGCCAGCAGTGTATCCGGACAGGGCTTTAACATTCAGTACTTC. The whole variable domain, remainder taken from reference TRBV2 and TRBJ2-4, is EPEVTQTPSHQVTQMGQEVILRCVPISNHLYFYWYRQILGQKVEFLVSFYNNEISEKSEIFDDQFSVERPDGSNFTLKIRSTKLEDSAMYFCASSVSGQGFNIQYFGAGTRLSVL.

The rearrangement links TRBV15 to TRBJ2-2; 7 nucleotides align to TRBD2. Germline V CDR1 and CDR2: LNHNV, YYDKDF (reference sequence). V lost 5 bases, J lost 3 bases, and 12 bases stayed unmatched. CDR3 length equals 17 residues. Here the CDR3 reads CATSLGGEGRDTGELFF. The DNA for the CDR3 is TGTGCCACCAGCTTGGGGGGGGAGGGCCGTGACACCGGGGAGCTGTTTTTT.

The J gene is TRBJ1-1, the V gene TRBV4-3; no clear D. V was trimmed by 1 base and J by 7 bases, leaving 10 bases between them. CDR3 size: 13 residues. Germline values: CDR1 LGHNA, CDR2 YSLEER. CDR3 region: CASSQVLDGEAFF. CDR3 DNA: TGCGCCAGCAGCCAAGTTCTGGACGGTGAAGCTTTCTTT.

This chain connects TRBV21-1 to TRBJ2-7; the table's D call, TRBD1, has no DNA check behind it. TRBV21-1 is a recognized pseudogene. The CDR3 loop spans 18 amino acids. This CDR3 is CASSKASTDRGLSYEQYF. The CDR3, as DNA: TGTGCCAGCAGCAAAGCCAGTACTGACAGGGGACTCTCCTACGAGCAGTACTTC.

This rearrangement joins TRBV7-9 to TRBJ1-5; D is uncertain. The CDR3 spans 16 residues. Germline CDR1 SEHNR, CDR2 FQNEAQ (reference sequence). Trimming left V 4 bases short and J 1 base short, with 14 bases between. The CDR3 DNA reads TGTGCCAGCAGCTCAGATTCCGGACTGAGCAATCAGCCCCAGCATTTT. Its translation is CASSSDSGLSNQPQHF. The full variable domain, in which reference TRBV7-9 and TRBJ1-5 provide the parts outside the CDR3, is DTGVSQNPRHKITKRGQNVTFRCDPISEHNRLYWYRQTLGQGPEFLTYFQNEAQLEKSRLLSDRFSAERPKGSFSTLEIQRTEQGDSAMYLCASSSDSGLSNQPQHFGDGTRLSIL.